A selection of T cell receptor beta chains follows, all from one sample in a study of regulatory T cells in long-lasting Graves disease. TCRdb ran MiXCR on the multiplex PCR reads and lists one entry per CDR3 protein. The profile shows roughly 500,000 distinct CDR3 sequences, approximately 21% of them singletons. Sequenced here: peripheral blood mononuclear cells (PBMCs), sampled when the disease was refractory, from a patient treated with antithyroid drugs. These receptors all stem from a female donor with Graves disease. Each CDR3 is given with its conserved first and last residue. The order of the fields is V gene, J gene, CDR3 protein.

v_gene: TRBV7-9
j_gene: TRBJ2-5
CDR3aa: CASSPGAAGDIETQYF

v_gene: TRBV14
j_gene: TRBJ2-7
CDR3aa: CASSQSWTGAYEQYF

v_gene: TRBV19
j_gene: TRBJ2-5
CDR3aa: CASSKDGKETQYF

v_gene: TRBV12-3/TRBV12-4
j_gene: TRBJ1-5
CDR3aa: CASSFSENLRVQPQHF

v_gene: TRBV20-1
j_gene: TRBJ2-7
CDR3aa: CSATRQGAEQYF

v_gene: TRBV6-1
j_gene: TRBJ1-6
CDR3aa: CAMNRGDNSPLHF

v_gene: TRBV28
j_gene: TRBJ2-2
CDR3aa: CASTTKGLKNTGELFF

v_gene: TRBV28
j_gene: TRBJ1-1
CDR3aa: CASSSPSSDGTEAFF

v_gene: TRBV10-3
j_gene: TRBJ1-4
CDR3aa: CAISEAARGNEKLFF

v_gene: TRBV12-3/TRBV12-4
j_gene: TRBJ2-5
CDR3aa: CASRSGTGGWETQYF

v_gene: TRBV6-1
j_gene: TRBJ1-5
CDR3aa: CASRKRAGNNQPQHF

v_gene: TRBV19
j_gene: TRBJ1-6
CDR3aa: CASSIELSGGSPLHF

v_gene: TRBV27
j_gene: TRBJ1-1
CDR3aa: CASSNGQGVNTEAFF

v_gene: TRBV11-2
j_gene: TRBJ2-7
CDR3aa: CASSLEASGTYEQYF

v_gene: TRBV29-1
j_gene: TRBJ2-5
CDR3aa: CSVEPFAWEEETQYF

v_gene: TRBV4-3
j_gene: TRBJ2-5
CDR3aa: CASSQTLQGQETQYF

v_gene: TRBV11-1
j_gene: TRBJ1-6
CDR3aa: CASSRSRDGQAPLHF

v_gene: TRBV6-2/TRBV6-3
j_gene: TRBJ2-5
CDR3aa: CASSYLFDGGQETQYF

v_gene: TRBV7-2
j_gene: TRBJ2-3
CDR3aa: CASSLMLGTSGISTDTQYF

v_gene: TRBV6-6
j_gene: TRBJ1-5
CDR3aa: CASSYSAPASQPQHF

v_gene: TRBV11-3
j_gene: TRBJ2-2
CDR3aa: CASSLGAPTGELFF

v_gene: TRBV24-1
j_gene: TRBJ2-1
CDR3aa: CATSDRQGPYNEQFF

v_gene: TRBV19
j_gene: TRBJ2-5
CDR3aa: CASSIRPREGTQYF

v_gene: TRBV7-9
j_gene: TRBJ1-2
CDR3aa: CASRQVFGYTF

v_gene: TRBV24-1
j_gene: TRBJ1-1
CDR3aa: CATSDQQNTEAFF

v_gene: TRBV3-1
j_gene: TRBJ1-1
CDR3aa: CASSPNLIPRTEAFF

v_gene: TRBV28
j_gene: TRBJ2-3
CDR3aa: CASTGASSTDTQYF

v_gene: TRBV28
j_gene: TRBJ1-4
CDR3aa: CASSPGGQFNEKLFF

v_gene: TRBV28
j_gene: TRBJ1-1
CDR3aa: CASSPMQGAQDTEAFF

v_gene: TRBV4-1
j_gene: TRBJ2-5
CDR3aa: CASSQRLTGQETQYF

v_gene: TRBV19
j_gene: TRBJ1-5
CDR3aa: CASSPTGQGANQPQHF

v_gene: TRBV29-1
j_gene: TRBJ1-2
CDR3aa: CSVRDQTNYGYTF

v_gene: TRBV20-1
j_gene: TRBJ1-4
CDR3aa: CSARRLPGPSMGREKLFF

v_gene: TRBV19
j_gene: TRBJ1-1
CDR3aa: CASSPRDRGAMNTEAFF

v_gene: TRBV2
j_gene: TRBJ2-3
CDR3aa: CASSDERGDTQYF

v_gene: TRBV28
j_gene: TRBJ1-5
CDR3aa: CASSPRTETLYQPQHF

v_gene: TRBV3-1
j_gene: TRBJ1-2
CDR3aa: CASSQDSGGYGYTF

v_gene: TRBV2
j_gene: TRBJ1-1
CDR3aa: CASRDRGNRAFF

v_gene: TRBV10-2
j_gene: TRBJ2-7
CDR3aa: CASSESRLAWYEQYF

v_gene: TRBV19
j_gene: TRBJ1-5
CDR3aa: CASSMAGRGGSVLSNQPQHF

v_gene: TRBV4-1
j_gene: TRBJ1-6
CDR3aa: CASSLGAMTPSGSPNSPLHF

v_gene: TRBV5-1
j_gene: TRBJ1-2
CDR3aa: CASSSSGGRGNYGYTF

v_gene: TRBV6-5
j_gene: TRBJ2-7
CDR3aa: CASSSRTSGGREQYF

v_gene: TRBV7-2
j_gene: TRBJ1-5
CDR3aa: CASSPQGYSNQPQHF

v_gene: TRBV9
j_gene: TRBJ2-1
CDR3aa: CASSPPATSGSLQYNEQFF